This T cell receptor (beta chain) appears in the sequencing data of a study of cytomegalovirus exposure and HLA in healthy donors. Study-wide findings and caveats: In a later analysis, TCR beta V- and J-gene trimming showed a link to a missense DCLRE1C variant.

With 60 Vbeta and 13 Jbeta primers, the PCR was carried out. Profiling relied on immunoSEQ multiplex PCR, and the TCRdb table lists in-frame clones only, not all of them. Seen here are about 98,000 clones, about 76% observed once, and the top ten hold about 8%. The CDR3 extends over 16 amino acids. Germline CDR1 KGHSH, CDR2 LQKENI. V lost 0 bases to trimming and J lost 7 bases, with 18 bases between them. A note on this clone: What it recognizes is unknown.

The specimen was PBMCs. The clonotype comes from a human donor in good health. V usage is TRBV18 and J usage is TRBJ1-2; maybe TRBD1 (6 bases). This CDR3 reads CASSPPDGGRGSGYTF. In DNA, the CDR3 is TGTGCCAGCTCACCACCGGATGGGGGCAGGGGAAGTGGCTACACCTTC.